These 2 T cell receptor beta chains were all obtained from the same sample, sequenced in a study of beta chain features in type 1 diabetes. Investigators reverse transcribed all isolated RNA, so they sequenced expressed TCRB transcripts. Sequencing was performed with immunoSEQ multiplex PCR; in TCRdb, only in-frame clones are kept and a portion is missing. In the table there are 350,000 to 450,000 clones, over 13% of which are singletons. Material: naive CD4+ T cells from blood. These receptors originate from a young woman in good health.

V and J are TRBV30 and TRBJ1-3; a possible D gene is TRBD1 (5 bases). The CDR3 length is 11 residues. The V end lost 4 bases, the J end lost 6 bases, and 7 bases lay between the germline ends. Germline V gene lookup returns CDR1 GTSNPN and CDR2 SVGIG (reference sequence). The CDR3 sequence is CAWTGSNTIYF. DNA for the CDR3: TGTGCCTGGACAGGGTCAAACACCATATATTTT. Using reference TRBV30 and TRBJ1-3 for the parts outside the CDR3, the full variable domain is SQTIHQWPATLVQPVGSPLSLECTVEGTSNPNLYWYRQAAGRGLQLLFYSVGIGQISSEVPQNLSASRPQDRQFILSSKKLLLSDSGFYLCAWTGSNTIYFGEGSWLTVV.

This clone was seen only a few times. The rearrangement uses TRBV19 and TRBJ2-7; the D gene is possibly TRBD1 (6 bases). Germline-derived CDR1 and CDR2 are LNHDA and SQIVND (reference sequence). V lost 2 bases to trimming and J lost 6 bases, with 14 bases between them. CDR3 size: 14 residues. CDR3 amino acids: CASSISPQGTEQYF. Here the CDR3 DNA reads TGTGCCAGTAGTATAAGTCCTCAGGGGACCGAGCAGTACTTC.